This T cell receptor (beta chain) was recorded in a study of cytomegalovirus exposure and HLA in healthy donors. General study findings and limits: An observed cluster of highly shared sequence variants was recorded as a likely sequencing artifact. Presence/absence analyses took donor sequencing depth as roughly uniform.

This clone was counted between two and nine times. Antigen unknown. Germline V CDR1 and CDR2: SEHNR, FQNEAQ (reference sequence). Trimming pared 5 bases from V and 8 bases from J, leaving 12 bases between. The CDR3 is made up of 12 amino acids. PCR was performed using 60 Vbeta and 13 Jbeta primers. Method: immunoSEQ multiplex PCR; TCRdb's copy keeps in-frame clones and lacks some. The profile shows 130,000 to 150,000 clones, over 60% of them singletons. The TCR comes from a woman aged 25-40 years in good health and CMV-seropositive. Material: PBMCs. The chain combines TRBV7-9 with TRBJ1-1; possible D gene TRBD1, 6 bases. The CDR3 loop is CASSQRGQEAFF. The CDR3 DNA sequence: TGTGCCAGCAGCCAGCGGGGGCAGGAAGCTTTCTTT.